This T cell receptor (beta chain) was sequenced in a study of T cell changes during pregnancy in multiple sclerosis. J gave up 7 bases and V 3 bases, and 12 bases lay outside the gene matches. Per the germline V gene, CDR1 is SGDLS and CDR2 is YYNGEE. There are 16 residues in the CDR3. Repertoires were generated with immunoSEQ multiplex PCR, while TCRdb's copy carries only in-frame clones and drops some. In the table there are 65,000 to 85,000 clones, 85% to 95% of which are singletons. The V gene is TRBV9, the J gene TRBJ2-1; 8 nucleotides match TRBD1. The sequence came from a female donor with multiple sclerosis, enrolled in a pregnancy study. This specimen consisted of CD4+ T cells from peripheral blood mononuclear cells, obtained before pregnancy. CDR3 in amino acids: CASSDQQGVPRNEQFF. CDR3 DNA: TGTGCCAGCAGCGATCAACAGGGGGTCCCGAGGAATGAGCAGTTCTTC.